This TCR beta chain was recovered during a study of T-cell memory formation after mild COVID-19. TCRdb recomputed calls from the 5' RACE reads with MiXCR, one row per CDR3 protein. Among roughly 380,000 distinct CDR3 sequences listed, over 25% were seen once. Germline-derived CDR1 and CDR2 are SGHRS and YFSETQ. This CDR3 contains 15 residues. V lost 2 bases, J lost 0 bases, and 12 bases lay in between. V usage is TRBV5-1 and J usage is TRBJ2-7; D is unclear. Sample: PBMCs or a T cell subset sorted from them (not recorded which). The clonotype comes from an adult woman who had mild COVID-19 (a few samples of this study predate the infection). Cell type and time point are not known. CDR3 residues: CASSFVAKGSYEQYF. The DNA for the CDR3 is TGCGCCAGCAGCTTTGTCGCGAAAGGCTCCTACGAGCAGTACTTC. Variable domain in full (rest from reference TRBV5-1 and TRBJ2-7): KAGVTQTPRYLIKTRGQQVTLSCSPISGHRSVSWYQQTPGQGLQFLFEYFSETQRNKGNFPGRFSGRQFSNSRSEMNVSTLELGDSALYLCASSFVAKGSYEQYFGPGTRLTVT.